This T cell receptor (beta chain) was captured in a study of T cell responses to AZD1222 COVID-19 vaccine. CDR1 and CDR2 from the germline V gene are SGHTA and FQGNSA. The CDR3 runs 13 residues. The V end lost 0 bases, the J end lost 2 bases, and 4 bases lay between the germline ends. Clones were sequenced by immunoSEQ multiplex PCR, and TCRdb holds only the in-frame ones, with some missing. The repertoire holds about 140,000 clones, approximately 92% seen once, with roughly 1.7% in the top ten. Concerning this clone: Its target is not known.

Study findings and constraints: Reportedly, nearly half the spike-specific TCRs target unmutated variant regions. Most donors were white British, females outnumbered males, and clonal diversity was possibly underestimated.

The sequences come from peripheral blood, collected on day 0 of AZD1222 vaccination. The rearrangement joins TRBV7-2 to TRBJ1-1; D is uncertain. The TCR sequence derives from an adult in good health. CDR3 protein: CASSLAINTEAFF. The CDR3 DNA is TGTGCCAGCAGCTTAGCCATCAACACTGAAGCTTTCTTT.